This T cell receptor (beta chain) was identified during a study of CD8 T cells in Susac syndrome. Study context: Susac syndrome patients were untreated, on corticosteroids with some adding intravenous immunoglobulin, or on intravenous immunoglobulin only.

An amount of RNA that ranged from about 0.45 to 1 ug was reverse transcribed with random hexamers. The TCR beta CDR3 was amplified by immunoSEQ multiplex PCR across 54 Vbeta, 13 Jbeta. TCRdb independently ran MiXCR on the immunoSEQ multiplex PCR reads; one entry per CDR3 protein. This table holds some 200,000 distinct CDR3 sequences, approximately 95% found once. The specimen sequenced was CD4+ T cells from PBMCs. This sequence originates from a human donor with Susac syndrome.

Here the CDR3 reads CSEGLAGGVKQFF. Written as DNA, the CDR3 is TGCAGCGAGGGACTAGCGGGGGGGGTGAAGCAGTTCTTC. J is TRBJ2-1 and V is TRBV29-1; 16 bases align to TRBD2. Losses at the gene ends were 7 bases for V and 11 bases for J; bases not matched to a gene: 5. Germline values: CDR1 SQVTM, CDR2 ANQGSEA. This CDR3 is 13 amino acids long.